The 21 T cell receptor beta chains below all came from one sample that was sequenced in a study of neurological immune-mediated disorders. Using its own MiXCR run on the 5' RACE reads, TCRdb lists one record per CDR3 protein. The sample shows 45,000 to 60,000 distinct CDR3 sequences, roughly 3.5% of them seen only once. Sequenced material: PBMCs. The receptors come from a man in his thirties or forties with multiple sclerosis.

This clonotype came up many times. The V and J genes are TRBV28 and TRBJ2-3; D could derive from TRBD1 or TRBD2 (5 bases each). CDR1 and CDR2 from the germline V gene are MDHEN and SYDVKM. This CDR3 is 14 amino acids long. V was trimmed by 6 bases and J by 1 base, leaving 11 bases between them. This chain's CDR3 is CASRPGRGTDTQYF. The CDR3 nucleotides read TGTGCCAGCAGACCGGGACGGGGCACAGATACGCAGTATTTT.

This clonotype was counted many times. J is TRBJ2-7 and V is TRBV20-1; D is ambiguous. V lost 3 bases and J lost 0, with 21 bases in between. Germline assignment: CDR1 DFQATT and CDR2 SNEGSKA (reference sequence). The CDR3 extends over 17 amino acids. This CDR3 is CSASPHQLQFRSYEQYF. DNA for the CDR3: TGCAGTGCTAGCCCTCACCAACTACAGTTTCGCTCCTACGAGCAGTACTTC.

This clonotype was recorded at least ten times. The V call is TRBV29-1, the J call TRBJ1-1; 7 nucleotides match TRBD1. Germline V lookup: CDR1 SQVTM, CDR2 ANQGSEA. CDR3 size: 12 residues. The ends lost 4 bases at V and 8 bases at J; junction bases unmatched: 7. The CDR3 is CSVGQGDREAFF. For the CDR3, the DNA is TGCAGCGTTGGCCAGGGGGATCGGGAAGCTTTCTTT. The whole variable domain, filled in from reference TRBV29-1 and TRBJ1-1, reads SAVISQKPSRDICQRGTSLTIQCQVDSQVTMMFWYRQQPGQSLTLIATANQGSEATYESGFVIDKFPISRPNLTFSTLTVSNMSPEDSSIYLCSVGQGDREAFFGQGTRLTVV.

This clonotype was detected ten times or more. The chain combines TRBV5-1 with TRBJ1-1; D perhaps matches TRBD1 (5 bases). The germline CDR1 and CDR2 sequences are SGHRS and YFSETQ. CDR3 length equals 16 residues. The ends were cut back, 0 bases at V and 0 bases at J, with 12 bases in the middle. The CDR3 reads CASSLEGPQMNTEAFF. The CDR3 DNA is TGCGCCAGCAGCTTGGAGGGACCCCAGATGAACACTGAAGCTTTCTTT.

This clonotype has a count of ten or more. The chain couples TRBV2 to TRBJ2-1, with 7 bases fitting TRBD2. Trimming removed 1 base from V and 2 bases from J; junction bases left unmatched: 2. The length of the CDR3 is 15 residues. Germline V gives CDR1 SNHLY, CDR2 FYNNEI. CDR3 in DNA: TGTGCCAGCAGTGAAGAAGCGGGAACCTACAATGAGCAGTTCTTC. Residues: CASSEEAGTYNEQFF.

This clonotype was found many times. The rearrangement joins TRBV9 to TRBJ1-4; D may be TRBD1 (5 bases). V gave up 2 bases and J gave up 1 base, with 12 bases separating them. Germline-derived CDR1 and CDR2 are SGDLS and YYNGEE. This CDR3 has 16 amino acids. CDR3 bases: TGTGCCAGCAGCGTCTCGGGACGGGGAACTAATGAAAAACTGTTTTTT. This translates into CASSVSGRGTNEKLFF.

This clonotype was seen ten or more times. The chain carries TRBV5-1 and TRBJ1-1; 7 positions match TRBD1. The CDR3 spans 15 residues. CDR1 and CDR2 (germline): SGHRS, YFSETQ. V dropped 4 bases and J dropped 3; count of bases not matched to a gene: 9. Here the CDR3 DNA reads TGCGCCAGCAGCCAGGGGGTTCCTTCGTACACTGAAGCTTTCTTT. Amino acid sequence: CASSQGVPSYTEAFF.

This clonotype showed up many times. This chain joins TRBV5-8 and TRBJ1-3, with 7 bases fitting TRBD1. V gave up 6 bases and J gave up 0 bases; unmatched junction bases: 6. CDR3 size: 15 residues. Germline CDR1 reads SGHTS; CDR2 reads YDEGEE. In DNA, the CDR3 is TGTGCCAGCATGGACAGGCCCTCCTCTGGAAACACCATATATTTT. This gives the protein CASMDRPSSGNTIYF.

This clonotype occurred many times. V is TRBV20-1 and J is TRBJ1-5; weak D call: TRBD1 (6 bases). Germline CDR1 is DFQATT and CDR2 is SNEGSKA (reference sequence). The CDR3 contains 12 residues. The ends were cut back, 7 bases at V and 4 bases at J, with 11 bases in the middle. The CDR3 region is CSGPQGNQPQHF. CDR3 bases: TGCAGTGGCCCACAGGGTAATCAGCCCCAGCATTTT.

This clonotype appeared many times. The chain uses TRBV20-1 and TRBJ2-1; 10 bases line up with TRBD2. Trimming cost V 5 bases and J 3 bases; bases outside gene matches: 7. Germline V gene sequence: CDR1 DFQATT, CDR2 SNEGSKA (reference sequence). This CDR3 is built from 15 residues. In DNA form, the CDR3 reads TGCAGTGCTCGAGGACTAGCGGAACTCTACAATGAGCAGTTCTTC. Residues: CSARGLAELYNEQFF.

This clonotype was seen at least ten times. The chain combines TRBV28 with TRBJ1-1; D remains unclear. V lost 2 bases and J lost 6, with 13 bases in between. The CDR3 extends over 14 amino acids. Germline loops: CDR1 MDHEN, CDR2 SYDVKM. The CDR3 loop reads CASSLPASTPEAFF. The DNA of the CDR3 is TGTGCCAGCAGTTTACCTGCAAGCACTCCTGAAGCTTTCTTT. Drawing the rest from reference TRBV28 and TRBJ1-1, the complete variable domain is DVKVTQSSRYLVKRTGEKVFLECVQDMDHENMFWYRQDPGLGLRLIYFSYDVKMKEKGDIPEGYSVSREKKERFSLILESASTNQTSMYLCASSLPASTPEAFFGQGTRLTVV.

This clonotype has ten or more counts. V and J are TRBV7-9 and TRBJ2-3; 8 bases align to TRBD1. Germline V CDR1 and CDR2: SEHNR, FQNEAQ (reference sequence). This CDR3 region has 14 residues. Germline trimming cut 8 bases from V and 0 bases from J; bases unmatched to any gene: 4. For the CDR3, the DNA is TGTGCCAGCGAATGGACAGGGAGCACAGATACGCAGTATTTT. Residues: CASEWTGSTDTQYF.

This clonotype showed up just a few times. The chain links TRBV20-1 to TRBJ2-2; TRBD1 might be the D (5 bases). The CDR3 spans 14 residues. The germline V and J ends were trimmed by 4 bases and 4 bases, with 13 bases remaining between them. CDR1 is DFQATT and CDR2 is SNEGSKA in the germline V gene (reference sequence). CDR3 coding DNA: TGCAGTGCTACCGAGACAGATCGCACCGGGGAGCTGTTTTTT. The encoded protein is CSATETDRTGELFF.

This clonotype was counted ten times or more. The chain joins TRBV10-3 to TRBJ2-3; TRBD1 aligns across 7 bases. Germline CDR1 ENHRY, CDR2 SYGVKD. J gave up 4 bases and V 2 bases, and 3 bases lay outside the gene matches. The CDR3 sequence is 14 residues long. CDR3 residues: CAISELQGSDTQYF. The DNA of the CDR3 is TGTGCCATCAGTGAGCTACAGGGGTCAGATACGCAGTATTTT.

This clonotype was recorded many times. Written as DNA, the CDR3 is TGTGCCAGCAGCTCGACAGGAGGCGAGCAGTACTTC. This gives the protein CASSSTGGEQYF. J is TRBJ2-7 and V is TRBV5-6; a weak D match, TRBD1 (6 bases). The CDR3 spans 12 residues. Germline loops: CDR1 SGHDT, CDR2 YYEEEE. The V end was cut by 3 bases, the J end by 6 bases, with 10 bases between.

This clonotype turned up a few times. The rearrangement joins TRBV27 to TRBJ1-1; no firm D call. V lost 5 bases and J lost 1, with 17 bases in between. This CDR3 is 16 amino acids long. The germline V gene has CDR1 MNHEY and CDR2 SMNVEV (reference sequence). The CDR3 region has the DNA TGTGCCAGCAGTGATGAGAAAACGCTCAGGAACACTGAAGCTTTCTTT. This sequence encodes CASSDEKTLRNTEAFF.

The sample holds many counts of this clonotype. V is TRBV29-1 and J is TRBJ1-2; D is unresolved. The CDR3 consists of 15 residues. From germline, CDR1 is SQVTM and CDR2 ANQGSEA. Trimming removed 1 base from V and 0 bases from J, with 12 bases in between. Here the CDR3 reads CSVEVSGTPNYGYTF. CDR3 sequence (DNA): TGCAGCGTTGAAGTGTCGGGTACTCCTAACTATGGCTACACCTTC.

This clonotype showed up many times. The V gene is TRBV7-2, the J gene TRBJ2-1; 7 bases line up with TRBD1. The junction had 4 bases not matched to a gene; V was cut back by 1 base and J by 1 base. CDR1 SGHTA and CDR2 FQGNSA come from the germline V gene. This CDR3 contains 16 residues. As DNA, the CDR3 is TGTGCCAGCAGCTTAGTAGGGGGCGCTTCCTACAATGAGCAGTTCTTC. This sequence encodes CASSLVGGASYNEQFF.

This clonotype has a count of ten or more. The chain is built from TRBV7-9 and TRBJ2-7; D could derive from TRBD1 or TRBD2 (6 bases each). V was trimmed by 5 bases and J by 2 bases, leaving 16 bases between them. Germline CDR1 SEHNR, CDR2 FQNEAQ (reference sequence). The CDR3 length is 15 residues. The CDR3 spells CASSPQGGLAYEQYF. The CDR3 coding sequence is TGTGCCAGCAGCCCGCAAGGGGGACTGGCCTACGAGCAGTACTTC.

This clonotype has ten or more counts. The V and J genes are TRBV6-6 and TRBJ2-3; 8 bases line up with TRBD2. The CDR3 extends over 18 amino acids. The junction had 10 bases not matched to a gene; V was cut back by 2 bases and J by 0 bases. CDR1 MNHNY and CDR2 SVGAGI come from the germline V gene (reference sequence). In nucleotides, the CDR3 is TGTGCCAGCAGTTACCGCGGGGGGAGGACCACTAGCACAGATACGCAGTATTTT. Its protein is CASSYRGGRTTSTDTQYF.

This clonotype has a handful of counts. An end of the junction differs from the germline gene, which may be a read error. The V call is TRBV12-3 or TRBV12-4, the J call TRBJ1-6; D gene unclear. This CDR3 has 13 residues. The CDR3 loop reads CASSLVANSPLNF. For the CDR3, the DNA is TGTGCCAGCAGTTTGGTCGCTAATTCACCCCTCAACTTT.